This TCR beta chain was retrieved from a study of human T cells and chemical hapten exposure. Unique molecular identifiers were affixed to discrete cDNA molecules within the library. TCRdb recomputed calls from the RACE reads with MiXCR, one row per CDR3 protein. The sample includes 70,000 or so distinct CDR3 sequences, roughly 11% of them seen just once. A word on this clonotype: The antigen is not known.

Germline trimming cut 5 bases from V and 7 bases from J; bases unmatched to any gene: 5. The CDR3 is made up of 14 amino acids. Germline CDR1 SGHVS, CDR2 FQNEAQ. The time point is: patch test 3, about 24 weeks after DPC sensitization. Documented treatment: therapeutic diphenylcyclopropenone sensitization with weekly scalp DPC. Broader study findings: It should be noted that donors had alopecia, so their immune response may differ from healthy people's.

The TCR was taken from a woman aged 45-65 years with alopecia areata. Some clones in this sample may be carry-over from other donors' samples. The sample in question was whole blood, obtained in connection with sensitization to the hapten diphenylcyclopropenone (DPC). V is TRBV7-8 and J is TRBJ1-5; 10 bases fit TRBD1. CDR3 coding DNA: TGTGCCAGCAGCCAGGACAGGGGGGCCCAGCCCCAGCATTTT. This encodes CASSQDRGAQPQHF.